The sequence of this T cell receptor beta chain was determined in a study of blood T cell repertoires in COVID-19 (dated by TCRdb to 2018 to 2020). Regarding the research as a whole: Collaborator samples came from the United States, Italy and Spain and covered acute and convalescent phases of COVID-19. Sample metadata almost always included a de-identified subject ID, COVID-19 status, age in years and sex. The repertoires were released in a freely available public database intended as a resource for research on the immune response to SARS-CoV-2. Where HLA class I and class II types were available, the types were taken from metadata supplied by the sample provider, not from assay-based typing. Samples came from the ongoing ImmuneRACE study (first 160 participants) plus 1,254 subjects from 6 global collaborators. The prospective study material was composed of cDNA or gDNA derived from T cells, B-cell-depleted T cells, or PBMCs. Subjects who had been exposed to COVID-19, were actively infected with it, or had recovered from it provided the deeply sampled blood TCRbeta repertoires that made up the dataset.

On this clone itself: It lacks a known antigen. The record has no base qualities; no much larger clone is one base away.

The collaborating institutions used their own protocols to collect whole blood in K2EDTA tubes. For TCRbeta analysis, collaborators shipped samples as frozen whole blood, isolated PBMCs, or DNA extracted from either of those sample types. TCRbeta CDR3 regions were amplified from genomic DNA using the immunoSEQ Assay, a bias-controlled multiplex PCR. The authors' pipeline ran thus. The number of nucleated cells in each sample was estimated from the amplification of reference gene primers within the assay. To quantify the absolute abundance of each unique TCRbeta CDR3 rearrangement, sequence reads were collapsed and filtered. For each sample, productive Simpson clonality was calculated as the square root of Simpson's diversity index across productive rearrangements. Sourced from immuneACCESS, this table was stored by TCRdb with only in-frame sequences that have V and J called. A share of the clones is absent; for the studies checked, an unresolved V gene accounts for under half, and the remainder has no known explanation. The DNA was the basis for D and trimming; V, J and clone size are from that table. The sample table holds approximately 91,000 clones, of which about 85% were seen once. The ten largest clones capture about 5% of the sample.

Points the paper makes about the study in general: How much clinical and demographic metadata was included differed by source and by participant, and the metadata was provided uncurated.

The CDR3 runs 16 amino acids, cysteine and phenylalanine included. The read is trimmed to its CDR3 DNA, 48 bases read in frame from base 1. V and J are trimmed by 4 bases and 2 bases, and the gene matches miss 9 bases of the junction. The germline V gene specifies SGDLS as CDR1 and YYNGEE as CDR2. The specimen was peripheral blood. The receptor was derived from a man in his 70s with acute or convalescent COVID-19. The chain is made from TRBV9 and TRBJ2-3; 8 bases in between match TRBD1. At the DNA level, the sequence is TGTGCCAGCAGCTTAGACAGGGGACCCCCCACAGATACGCAGTATTTT. It translates as CASSLDRGPPTDTQYF.